These T cell receptor beta chains were read from a single sample in a study of cytomegalovirus exposure and HLA in healthy donors. The assay was immunoSEQ multiplex PCR, and TCRdb's table has in-frame clones only and misses some. In the table there are fewer than 250,000 clones, approximately 79% of which are singletons. Sequencing was performed on PBMCs. The receptors shown here come from a male donor in good health and CMV-seronegative. CDR3s include the opening cysteine and the closing phenylalanine or tryptophan. A D gene is named only where the DNA matches it firmly. Size values are once, few and many counts, or a class for expanded clones, and some rows have none.

>once|-|TRBJ2-3|TRBV7-9
CASRPRERDTDTQYF
TGTGCCAGCAGGCCCCGGGAGCGTGACACAGATACGCAGTATTTT
>once|-|TRBJ2-7|TRBV4-3
CASSQDGGSLSEQYF
TGCGCCAGCAGCCAAGATGGGGGCAGTTTAAGCGAGCAGTACTTC
>-|-|TRBJ1-5|TRBV4-1
CASSQDEGLQPQHF
TGCGCCAGCAGCCAAGATGAGGGATTGCAGCCCCAGCATTTT
>-|TRBD2|TRBJ2-7|TRBV5-1
CASSLHSREYEQYF
TGCGCCAGCAGCTTGCATTCGCGGGAGTATGAGCAGTACTTC
>once|-|TRBJ2-7|TRBV7-3
CASSLTYRGEQYF
TGTGCCAGCAGCTTAACGTATAGGGGCGAGCAGTACTTC
>-|TRBD1|TRBJ2-1|TRBV10-2
CASRDRTADEQFF
TGCGCCAGCAGGGACAGGACGGCGGATGAGCAGTTCTTC
>-|TRBD1|TRBJ1-2|TRBV6-1
CASSLNPDREYGYTF
TGTGCCAGCAGTTTAAACCCGGACAGGGAGTATGGCTACACCTTC
>-|-|TRBJ1-1|TRBV14
CASSHKQFPAGTEAFF
TGTGCCAGCAGCCATAAACAGTTTCCCGCCGGCACTGAAGCTTTCTTT
>-|TRBD1|TRBJ2-7|TRBV23-1
CASSPLIRDRGPKVYEQYF
TGCGCCAGCAGTCCGTTAATCCGGGACAGGGGCCCGAAGGTCTACGAGCAGTACTTC
>-|-|TRBJ1-2|TRBV9
CASSVVGNNYGYTF
TGTGCCAGCAGCGTAGTCGGGAATAACTATGGCTACACCTTC
>-|TRBD1|TRBJ2-7|TRBV28
CASRTGGDYEQYF
TGTGCCAGCCGGACAGGGGGAGACTACGAGCAGTACTTC
>-|TRBD1|TRBJ1-1|TRBV6-5
CASGDRVITEAFF
TGTGCCAGCGGGGACAGGGTCATCACTGAAGCTTTCTTT
>-|TRBD1|TRBJ1-2|TRBV29-1
CSVGQGAYGYTF
TGCAGCGTTGGGCAGGGGGCCTATGGCTACACCTTC
>-|TRBD2|TRBJ2-3|TRBV4-2
CASSRTSGGADTQYF
TGTGCCAGCAGCCGGACTAGCGGGGGGGCAGATACGCAGTATTTT
>-|TRBD2|TRBJ2-7|TRBV27
CASSSGTSGYEQYF
TGTGCCAGCAGCTCCGGGACTAGCGGCTACGAGCAGTACTTC
>few|-|TRBJ1-6|TRBV27
CASSPQVRTPLHF
TGTGCCAGCAGCCCCCAGGTCAGGACACCCCTCCACTTT
>-|-|TRBJ1-1|TRBV28
CASRSGLSLLQAFF
TGTGCCAGCAGGTCTGGACTTTCCCTCCTACAAGCTTTCTTT
>-|TRBD1|TRBJ2-3|TRBV7-7
CASSRGPAGGSDGTDTQYF
TGTGCTAGCAGCCGAGGGCCGGCAGGGGGTTCAGATGGGACAGATACGCAGTATTTT
>-|TRBD2|TRBJ2-3|TRBV5-6
CASSSWPLLAGGRGDTQYF
TGTGCCAGCAGCTCCTGGCCCCTACTAGCGGGGGGCAGGGGAGATACGCAGTATTTT
>-|TRBD2|TRBJ2-1|TRBV5-4
CASATGLGPNNEQFF
TGTGCCAGCGCTACGGGACTAGGGCCAAACAATGAGCAGTTCTTC
>-|-|TRBJ2-5|TRBV9
CASSVGGLGGSQETQYF
TGTGCCAGCAGCGTAGGGGGACTAGGGGGCTCCCAAGAGACCCAGTACTTC
>-|TRBD1|TRBJ1-4|TRBV28
CASSLAQGGEKLFF
TGTGCCAGCAGTTTAGCACAGGGGGGTGAAAAACTGTTTTTT
>once|-|TRBJ2-3|TRBV7-3
CASSLGPRVRDTQYF
TGTGCCAGCAGCTTGGGTCCGAGGGTCCGGGATACGCAGTATTTT
>few|-|TRBJ1-2|TRBV7-2
CASSLNGAAPLF
TGTGCCAGCAGCTTAAATGGGGCGGCGCCTCTCTTC
>-|TRBD1|TRBJ2-1|TRBV4-1
CASSQVGRGRDNEQFF
TGCGCCAGCAGCCAAGTCGGCAGGGGGCGAGACAATGAGCAGTTCTTC
>-|TRBD1|TRBJ2-7|TRBV5-1
CASSWTGTGTYEQYF
TGCGCCAGCAGCTGGACCGGGACAGGGACTTACGAGCAGTACTTC
>-|TRBD2|TRBJ2-7|TRBV2
CASSARGGISYEQYF
TGTGCCAGCAGTGCAAGGGGAGGGATTTCCTACGAGCAGTACTTC
>few|-|TRBJ2-3|TRBV2
CARSETGRPDTQYF
TGTGCCAGATCCGAGACAGGGAGGCCAGATACGCAGTATTTT
>-|TRBD2|TRBJ2-6|TRBV19
CASSPYLAADSGANVLTF
TGTGCCAGTAGTCCGTACCTAGCGGCGGACTCTGGGGCCAACGTCCTGACTTTC
>-|TRBD1|TRBJ1-6|TRBV4-2
CASSLHMTPTGGNSPLHF
TGTGCCAGCAGCCTACATATGACTCCGACAGGGGGGAATTCACCCCTCCACTTT
>-|TRBD1|TRBJ1-5|TRBV18
CASSPGQARNQPQHF
TGTGCCAGCTCACCAGGACAGGCACGCAATCAGCCCCAGCATTTT
>once|TRBD1|TRBJ2-7|TRBV15
CATGTGGYEQYF
TGTGCCACCGGGACAGGGGGATACGAGCAGTACTTC
>once|TRBD2|TRBJ2-7|TRBV11-2
CASSPISGRGPSEQYF
TGTGCCAGCAGCCCGATTAGCGGGAGAGGTCCCAGCGAGCAGTACTTC
>-|TRBD1|TRBJ2-5|TRBV7-9
CASSDTGEEAQYF
TGTGCCAGCAGCGATACAGGGGAAGAGGCCCAGTACTTC
>-|-|TRBJ1-5|TRBV21-1
CASSKFRSQGLQPNQPQHF
TGTGCCAGCAGCAAATTCCGGAGCCAGGGATTACAACCCAATCAGCCCCAGCATTTT
>-|-|TRBJ2-7|TRBV9
CASSPWGETFREQYF
TGTGCCAGCAGCCCGTGGGGGGAGACTTTTCGGGAGCAGTACTTC
>-|-|TRBJ1-2|TRBV5-6
CASSRQAYGYTF
TGTGCCAGCAGCCGACAAGCCTATGGCTACACCTTC
>few|TRBD1|TRBJ1-6|TRBV5-1
CASRYTQGDNSPLHF
TGCGCCAGCCGCTATACCCAGGGGGATAATTCACCCCTCCACTTT
>-|TRBD1|TRBJ1-2|TRBV5-4
CASSSQGLADGYTF
TGTGCCAGCAGCTCACAGGGGTTGGCGGATGGCTACACCTTC
>-|TRBD2|TRBJ2-2|TRBV4-1
CASSQQTSGGALDTGELFF
TGCGCCAGCAGCCAGCAGACTAGCGGGGGGGCCTTGGACACCGGGGAGCTGTTTTTT
>-|-|TRBJ2-2|TRBV2
CASSEVAVVGELFF
TGTGCCAGCAGTGAAGTCGCGGTTGTCGGGGAGCTGTTTTTT
>few|-|TRBJ1-1|TRBV27
CASSDPGGSEAFF
TGTGCCAGCAGTGACCCGGGGGGCTCTGAAGCTTTCTTT
>once|TRBD1|TRBJ1-2|TRBV7-2
CASSLRVTGGRGYTF
TGTGCCAGCAGCCTCCGCGTGACAGGGGGCCGTGGCTACACCTTC
>-|-|TRBJ1-5|TRBV7-3
CASGIQGSNQPQHF
TGTGCCAGCGGGATCCAGGGTAGCAATCAGCCCCAGCATTTT
>once|-|TRBJ2-7|TRBV10-1
CASSESIRVASYEQYF
TGCGCCAGCAGTGAGTCGATTCGCGTCGCCTCCTACGAGCAGTACTTC
>once|TRBD2|TRBJ2-3|TRBV4-3
CASSQDWALAGDTQYF
TGCGCCAGCAGCCAAGATTGGGCGCTAGCGGGGGATACGCAGTATTTT
>-|TRBD1|TRBJ2-3|TRBV4-2
CASSQASGGGTDTQYF
TGTGCCAGCAGCCAAGCGTCAGGGGGCGGCACAGATACGCAGTATTTT
>-|-|TRBJ1-4|TRBV7-9
CASSSGSRTSANEKLFF
TGTGCCAGCAGCTCAGGGTCGAGGACCTCTGCTAATGAAAAACTGTTTTTT
>-|-|TRBJ1-2|TRBV27
CASSRNGEGTYGYTF
TGTGCCAGCAGCCGTAACGGCGAGGGCACCTATGGCTACACCTTC
>-|TRBD1|TRBJ2-1|TRBV5-4
CASTRDRGQNEQFF
TGTGCCAGCACCCGGGACAGGGGGCAGAATGAGCAGTTCTTC
>once|TRBD2|TRBJ2-5|TRBV7-2
CASSLGAGGLETQYF
TGTGCCAGCAGCTTAGGGGCGGGGGGGCTGGAGACCCAGTACTTC
>once|-|TRBJ1-1|TRBV5-1
CASSFGGVGTEAFF
TGCGCCAGCAGCTTTGGGGGGGTGGGCACTGAAGCTTTCTTT
>few|-|TRBJ1-6|TRBV28
CASSLITGNSPLHF
TGTGCCAGCAGTTTAATAACAGGCAATTCACCCCTCCACTTT
>-|TRBD1|TRBJ1-2|TRBV6-1
CASSKTGDYGYTF
TGTGCCAGCAGTAAGACAGGGGACTATGGCTACACCTTC
>-|TRBD1|TRBJ2-5|TRBV28
CASSHTGVETQYF
TGTGCCAGCAGCCACACAGGGGTAGAGACCCAGTACTTC